The rows below give T cell receptor beta chains drawn from one sample of a study of radiotherapy plus CTLA-4 blockade in lung cancer. Method: immunoSEQ multiplex PCR; TCRdb's copy keeps in-frame clones and lacks some. The table includes 90,000 to 100,000 clones, about 70% detected once. Sequencing was performed on peripheral blood, taken from a patient treated with radiotherapy plus ipilimumab. All receptors derive from a human donor with non-small cell lung cancer who had a partial response to radiotherapy plus ipilimumab. Some clones in this sample may be carry-over from other donors' samples. Both conserved end residues are part of each CDR3. D genes are given only for firm matches. Clone size appears in some rows only: once, few, many, or a class for an expanded clone.

d_gene	abundance	j_gene	v_gene	CDR3nt	CDR3aa
NA	NA	TRBJ2-5	TRBV18	TGTGCCAGCTCACCAGGCCTCCAAGAGACCCAGTACTTC	CASSPGLQETQYF
NA	NA	TRBJ2-3	TRBV7-3	TGTGCCAGCAGCATTCTAGCGTCTAGCACAGATACGCAGTATTTT	CASSILASSTDTQYF
NA	NA	TRBJ1-1	TRBV5-1	TGCGCCAGCAGCTTGCTACGACGGGGGGGGGCTCGGTTGGGCACTGAAGCTTTCTTT	CASSLLRRGGARLGTEAFF
NA	once	TRBJ1-1	TRBV6-1	TGTGCCAGCAGTGAACCCTTCATCGGTAAAGCTTTCTTT	CASSEPFIGKAFF
NA	NA	TRBJ1-2	TRBV28	TGTGCCAGCAGCCTCCTGACAGTTTTGGGCTACACCTTC	CASSLLTVLGYTF
TRBD1	NA	TRBJ2-1	TRBV28	TGTGCCAGCAGTTTGGGACAGGTGGGTGACAATGAGCAGTTCTTC	CASSLGQVGDNEQFF
TRBD2	NA	TRBJ2-5	TRBV2	TGTGCCAGCAGTGGAGGGCGGGAGGGCCCGCGAGAGACCCAGTACTTC	CASSGGREGPRETQYF
NA	once	TRBJ1-2	TRBV28	TGTGCCAGCAGTTTAAGACAGGAAGCTAACTATGGCTACACCTTC	CASSLRQEANYGYTF
TRBD2	once	TRBJ2-3	TRBV10-2	TGCGCCACCGGACTAGCGGGTGGCACAGATACGCAGTATTTT	CATGLAGGTDTQYF
NA	NA	TRBJ1-1	TRBV7-3	TGTGCCAGCAGCTTGCACCCCAGGGGAATGAACACTGAAGCTTTCTTT	CASSLHPRGMNTEAFF
NA	NA	TRBJ2-3	TRBV9	TGTGCCAGTGGGCAGGGCACAGATACGCAGTATTTT	CASGQGTDTQYF
TRBD2	few	TRBJ2-7	TRBV7-3	TGTGCCAGCAGCTTATGGCCCAACGGGGAGACTAGCGGGTACGAGCAGTACTTC	CASSLWPNGETSGYEQYF
NA	once	TRBJ2-5	TRBV18	TGTGCCAGCTCACCACGGAACAGGCAAGAGACCCAGTACTTC	CASSPRNRQETQYF
NA	NA	TRBJ1-1	TRBV18	TGTGCCAGCTCACCATCCGGGACTCTGAACACTGAAGCTTTCTTT	CASSPSGTLNTEAFF
NA	NA	TRBJ2-6	TRBV27	TGTGCCAGCAGTTTACACGGACAATCCTCTGGGGCCAACGTCCTGACTTTC	CASSLHGQSSGANVLTF
NA	NA	TRBJ2-3	TRBV19	TGTGCCAGTAGTTTACTGAACACAGATACGCAGTATTTT	CASSLLNTDTQYF
NA	NA	TRBJ1-1	TRBV19	TGTGCCAGTATCTATGGGCCGGGGACTGAAGCTTTCTTT	CASIYGPGTEAFF
TRBD2	NA	TRBJ2-5	TRBV7-6	TGTGCCAGCAGCAGCGGGATAGGGGAGACCCAGTACTTC	CASSSGIGETQYF
NA	once	TRBJ2-6	TRBV10-3	TGTGCCATCAGTGACAGGGGAATCGCTGGGGCCAACGTCCTGACTTTC	CAISDRGIAGANVLTF
NA	NA	TRBJ2-5	TRBV27	TGTGCCAGCAGTAGGGGTTCGGAGACCCAGTACTTC	CASSRGSETQYF
TRBD1	NA	TRBJ1-1	TRBV28	TGTGCCAGCAGCCTTCAGGGGGTAGCTTTCTTT	CASSLQGVAFF
NA	once	TRBJ2-1	TRBV6-4	TGTGCCAGCAGTGAGCAGGGAACGACCTACAATGAGCAGTTCTTC	CASSEQGTTYNEQFF
NA	NA	TRBJ2-5	TRBV5-1	TGCGCCAGTAAGGGGTCTAGGGAGACCCAGTACTTC	CASKGSRETQYF
TRBD2	NA	TRBJ2-3	TRBV19	TGTGCCAGTAGACTAGCGGGGGGCGCCGCAGATACGCAGTATTTT	CASRLAGGAADTQYF
TRBD1	few	TRBJ2-7	TRBV19	TGTGCCAGTAGTATTCGGACAGGGGGTGGCGAGCAGTACTTC	CASSIRTGGGEQYF
NA	few	TRBJ1-1	TRBV4-3	TGCGCCAGCAGCCAAACAGGGTCCACTGAAGCTTTCTTT	CASSQTGSTEAFF
NA	NA	TRBJ2-3	TRBV7-2	TGTGCCAGCAGCCAAGCGCAGGGGGGCAAAACAGATACGCAGTATTTT	CASSQAQGGKTDTQYF
NA	NA	TRBJ1-2	TRBV28	TGTGCCAGCAGTTTACAGGGAGGGTGGGGTTTAAACTATGGCTACACCTTC	CASSLQGGWGLNYGYTF
TRBD2	NA	TRBJ2-2	TRBV18	TGTGCCAGCTCATCCACTAGCGCGATGAACACCGGGGAGCTGTTTTTT	CASSSTSAMNTGELFF
TRBD1	NA	TRBJ1-1	TRBV29-1	TGCAGCGTTGAGAGGGACAGGGGTCTCCCGGGCCGGAACACTGAAGCTTTCTTT	CSVERDRGLPGRNTEAFF
NA	NA	TRBJ2-7	TRBV27	TGTGCCAGCAGTTTGCAGGGTAAGTACGAGCAGTACTTC	CASSLQGKYEQYF
NA	NA	TRBJ1-5	TRBV19	TGTGCCAGTAGTATAGTTGGGGTCGGGGGACGGGAGCCCCAGCATTTT	CASSIVGVGGREPQHF
TRBD1	NA	TRBJ2-3	TRBV7-6	TGTGCCAGCACCACAGGGGCCACAGATACGCAGTATTTT	CASTTGATDTQYF
TRBD2	few	TRBJ2-5	TRBV28	TGTGCCAGCAGACCCTTGGGCGGGGGGCCCCCCCAAGAGACCCAGTACTTC	CASRPLGGGPPQETQYF
NA	few	TRBJ1-3	TRBV7-9	TGTGCCAGCAGCTTAGTAGAGGGGGCTGGAAACACCATATATTTT	CASSLVEGAGNTIYF
NA	once	TRBJ2-1	TRBV12-5	TGTGCTAGTGGTCCCACGACAGACAATGAGCAGTTCTTC	CASGPTTDNEQFF
NA	NA	TRBJ2-5	TRBV19	TGTGCCAGTAGTACCGCGGCGGAGACCCAGTACTTC	CASSTAAETQYF
NA	NA	TRBJ2-7	TRBV28	TGTGCCAGCAGTCACGACATAGCCTACGAGCAGTACTTC	CASSHDIAYEQYF
NA	few	TRBJ1-1	TRBV4-3	TGCGCCAGCAGCCAAGGTCGGGGAAACACTGAAGCTTTCTTT	CASSQGRGNTEAFF
NA	NA	TRBJ2-7	TRBV2	TGTGCCAGCTTTACCAGACCCGGCGCAGCGCCAGTCGGCTACGAGCAGTACTTC	CASFTRPGAAPVGYEQYF
NA	NA	TRBJ1-2	TRBV6-1	TGTGCCAGCAGTGAAGGGTGGGGCCAGAACTATGGCTACACCTTC	CASSEGWGQNYGYTF
TRBD2	NA	TRBJ2-1	TRBV6-5	TGTGCCAGCAGTTACTCGGGTAGCGGGAGAGGGTATGAGCAGTTCTTC	CASSYSGSGRGYEQFF
NA	NA	TRBJ1-6	TRBV30	TGTGCCTGGAGTGTACTGGGCCTTAATTCACCCCTCCACTTT	CAWSVLGLNSPLHF
NA	NA	TRBJ2-3	TRBV5-4	TGTGCCAGCACCCAAGACTCACCCCGCACAGATACGCAGTATTTT	CASTQDSPRTDTQYF
TRBD1	NA	TRBJ2-1	TRBV5-8	TGTGCCAGCACAATGGGGGGGACAGGGGCCTACAATGAGCAGTTCTTC	CASTMGGTGAYNEQFF